Listed here is a single T cell receptor (beta chain). Its antigen is not identified. V lost 5 bases and J 0 bases, leaving 14 bases between the germline ends. Germline values: CDR1 MGHRA, CDR2 YSYEKL. The CDR3 extends over 16 amino acids. These data originate in a study of cytomegalovirus exposure and HLA in healthy donors. General study results and limits: In an earlier analysis, most TCR beta V segments were productive about 90% or about 30% of the time. Accurate prediction of HLA-A and HLA-B alleles (for most subjects) was reportedly achieved from TCR beta sequences. Sequencing artifact likely explains a cluster of highly shared sequence variants.

Primers for the PCR totalled 60 Vbeta and 13 Jbeta. The method was immunoSEQ multiplex PCR; TCRdb's version includes in-frame clones alone and lacks a portion of them. The top ten clones hold around 0.21% of a sample with more than 150,000 clones, over 75% of them seen once. This clonotype was obtained from a girl in the first two years of life in good health and CMV-seronegative. The V call is TRBV4-1, the J call TRBJ2-1; D may be TRBD2 (6 bases). Sample: PBMCs. In DNA, the CDR3 is TGCGCCAGCAGCGCGGAGGGGAAACACTCCTACAATGAGCAGTTCTTC. This gives the protein CASSAEGKHSYNEQFF.